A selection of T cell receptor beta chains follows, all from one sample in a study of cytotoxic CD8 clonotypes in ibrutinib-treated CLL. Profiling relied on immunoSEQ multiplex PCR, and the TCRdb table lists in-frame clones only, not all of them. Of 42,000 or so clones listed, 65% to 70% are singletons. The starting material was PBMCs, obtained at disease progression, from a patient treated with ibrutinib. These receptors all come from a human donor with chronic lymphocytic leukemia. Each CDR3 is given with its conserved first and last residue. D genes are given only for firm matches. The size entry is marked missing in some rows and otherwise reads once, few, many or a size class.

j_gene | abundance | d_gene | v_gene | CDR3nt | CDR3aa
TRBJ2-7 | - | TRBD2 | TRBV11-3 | TGTGCCAGCAGCTTACGTGGCGAGCGGGGGACCTCTGGGGAGCAGTACTTC | CASSLRGERGTSGEQYF
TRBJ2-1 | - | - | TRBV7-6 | TGTGCCAGCAGCTTAGAGCCCTTAGCGGTGGATGAGCAGTTCTTC | CASSLEPLAVDEQFF
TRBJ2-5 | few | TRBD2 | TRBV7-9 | TGTGCCAGCAGCCGGCCGGGACTAGCGGAGACCCAGTACTTC | CASSRPGLAETQYF
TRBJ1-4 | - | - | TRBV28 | TGTGCCAGCAGTCTTATGGACGAAAAACTGTTTTTT | CASSLMDEKLFF
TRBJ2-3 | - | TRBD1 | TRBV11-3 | TGTGCCAGCAGCTACGGGGACAGCCCTCTCCTAGATACGCAGTATTTT | CASSYGDSPLLDTQYF
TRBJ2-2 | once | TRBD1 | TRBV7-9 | TGTGCCAGCAGCTTATTCCGGGACAGGGTTTACACCGGGGAGCTGTTTTTT | CASSLFRDRVYTGELFF
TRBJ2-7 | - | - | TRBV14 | TGTGCCAGCAGCCAAGAGACAGCGAACTCCTACGAGCAGTACTTC | CASSQETANSYEQYF
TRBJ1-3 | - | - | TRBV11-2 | TGTGCCAGCAGCACTCAACAGGGAAACACCATATATTTT | CASSTQQGNTIYF
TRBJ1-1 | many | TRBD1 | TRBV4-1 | TGCGCCAGCAGCCAAGCTTACAGGGGGCGTACTGAAGCTTTCTTT | CASSQAYRGRTEAFF
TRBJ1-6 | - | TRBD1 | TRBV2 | TGTGCCAGCAGCGTTATGACAGGGGGTGCTAATTCACCCCTCCACTTT | CASSVMTGGANSPLHF
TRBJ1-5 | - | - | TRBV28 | TGTGCCAGCAGTTTTAGTCAGGGAGGGAGCAATCAGCCCCAGCATTTT | CASSFSQGGSNQPQHF